The clone carrying this T cell receptor beta chain turned up a few times. Its antigen remains unknown. The CDR3 runs 15 residues. Deletions cut 4 bases from V and 4 bases from J, with 14 bases between. The germline V gene encodes CDR1 MDHEN and CDR2 SYDVKM. The data stem from a study of lymphopenia after photon versus proton radiotherapy. Broader study findings: Oligoclonal CD8+ Temra expansion after nadir drove photon patients' diversity drop. Post-nadir TCR diversity decline inversely tracked overall survival among those who died. Better survival with proton therapy was suggested as possible, not demonstrated. Under photons, naive T cells and diversity fell while effector/memory populations rose.

Produced via immunoSEQ multiplex PCR; TCRdb's table is partial and in-frame only. The repertoire includes tens of thousands of clones, 80% to 85% of them detected once, and around 21% sits in the top ten. The input for sequencing was peripheral blood, taken from a patient treated with proton-based radiotherapy. This TCR came from a woman in her 70s with pancreatic cancer. The chain recombines TRBV28 with TRBJ1-3; TRBD1 might be the D (5 bases). In DNA form, the CDR3 reads TGTGCCAGCAGTTCGGCAGGGACTTACGGAAACACCATATATTTT. This encodes CASSSAGTYGNTIYF. Supplemented by reference TRBV28 and TRBJ1-3, the full variable domain reads DVKVTQSSRYLVKRTGEKVFLECVQDMDHENMFWYRQDPGLGLRLIYFSYDVKMKEKGDIPEGYSVSREKKERFSLILESASTNQTSMYLCASSSAGTYGNTIYFGEGSWLTVV.